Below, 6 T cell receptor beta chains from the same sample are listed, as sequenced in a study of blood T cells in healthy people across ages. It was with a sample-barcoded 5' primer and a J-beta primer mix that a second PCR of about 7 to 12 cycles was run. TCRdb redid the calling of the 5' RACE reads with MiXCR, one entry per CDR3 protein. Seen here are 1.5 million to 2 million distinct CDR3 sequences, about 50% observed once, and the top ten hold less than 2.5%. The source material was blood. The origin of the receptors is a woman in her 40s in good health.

The CDR3 sequence: CASSIYSGDSYEQYF. In nucleotides, the CDR3 is TGTGCCAGTAGTATCTATAGCGGGGACTCCTACGAGCAGTACTTC. The chain carries TRBV19 and TRBJ2-7; 8 bases align to TRBD2. The CDR3 extends over 15 amino acids. V shed 3 bases, J shed 0 bases, and the junction held 4 bases outside the gene matches. Germline values: CDR1 LNHDA, CDR2 SQIVND (reference sequence).

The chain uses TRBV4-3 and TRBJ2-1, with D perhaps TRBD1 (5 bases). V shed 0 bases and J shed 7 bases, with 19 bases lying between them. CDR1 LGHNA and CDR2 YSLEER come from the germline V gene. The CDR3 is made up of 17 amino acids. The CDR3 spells CASSQDLGVGGKNEQFF. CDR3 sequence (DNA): TGCGCCAGCAGCCAAGATCTAGGGGTCGGCGGAAAAAATGAGCAGTTCTTC.

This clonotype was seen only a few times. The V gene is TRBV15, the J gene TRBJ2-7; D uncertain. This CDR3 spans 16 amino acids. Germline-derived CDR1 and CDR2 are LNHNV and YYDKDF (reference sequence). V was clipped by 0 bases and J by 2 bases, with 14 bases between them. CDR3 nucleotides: TGTGCCACCAGCAGAGATCGCCTTCTTCTGACCTACGAGCAGTACTTC. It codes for CATSRDRLLLTYEQYF.

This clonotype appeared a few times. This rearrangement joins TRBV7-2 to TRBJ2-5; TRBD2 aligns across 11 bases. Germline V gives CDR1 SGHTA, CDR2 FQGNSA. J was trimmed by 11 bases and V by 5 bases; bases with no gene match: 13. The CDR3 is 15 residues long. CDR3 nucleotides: TGTGCCAGCAGCACCAATAGCGGGGGGGTCCAATCACAGTACTTC. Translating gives CASSTNSGGVQSQYF. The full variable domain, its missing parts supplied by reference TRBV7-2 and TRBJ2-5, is GAGVSQSPSNKVTEKGKDVELRCDPISGHTALYWYRQSLGQGLEFLIYFQGNSAPDKSGLPSDRFSAERTGGSVSTLTIQRTQQEDSAVYLCASSTNSGGVQSQYFGPGTRLLVL.

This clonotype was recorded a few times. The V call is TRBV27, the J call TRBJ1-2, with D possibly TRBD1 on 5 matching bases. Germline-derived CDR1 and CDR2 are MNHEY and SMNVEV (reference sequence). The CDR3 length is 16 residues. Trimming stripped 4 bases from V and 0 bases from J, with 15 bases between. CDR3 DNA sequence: TGTGCCAGCAGTTCAATCACCGGGACGGCTAACTATGGCTACACCTTC. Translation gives CASSSITGTANYGYTF.

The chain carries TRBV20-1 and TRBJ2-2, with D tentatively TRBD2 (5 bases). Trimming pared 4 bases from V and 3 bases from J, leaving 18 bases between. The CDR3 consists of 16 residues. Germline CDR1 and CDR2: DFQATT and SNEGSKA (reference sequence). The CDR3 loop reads CSAITGNQGHTGELFF. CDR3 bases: TGCAGTGCTATTACCGGGAACCAAGGCCACACCGGGGAGCTGTTTTTT.